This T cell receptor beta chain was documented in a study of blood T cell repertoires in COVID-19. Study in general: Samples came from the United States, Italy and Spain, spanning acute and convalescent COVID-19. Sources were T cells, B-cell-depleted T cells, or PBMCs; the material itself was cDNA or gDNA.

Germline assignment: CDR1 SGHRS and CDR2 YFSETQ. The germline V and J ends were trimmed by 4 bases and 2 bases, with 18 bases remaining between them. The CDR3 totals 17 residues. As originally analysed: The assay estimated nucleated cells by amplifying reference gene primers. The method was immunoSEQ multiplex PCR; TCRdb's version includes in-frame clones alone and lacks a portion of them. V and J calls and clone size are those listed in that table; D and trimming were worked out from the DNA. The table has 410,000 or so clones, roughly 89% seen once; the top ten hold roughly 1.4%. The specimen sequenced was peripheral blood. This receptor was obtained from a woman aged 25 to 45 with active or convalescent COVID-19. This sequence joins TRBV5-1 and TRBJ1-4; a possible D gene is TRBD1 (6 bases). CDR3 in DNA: TGCGCCAGCAGCATGGAGGGAGGGGGAAGGACTAATGAAAAACTGTTTTTT. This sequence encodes CASSMEGGGRTNEKLFF.